This T cell receptor beta chain was observed in a study of cytomegalovirus exposure and HLA in healthy donors. This CDR3 contains 16 residues. Germline loops: CDR1 MGHRA, CDR2 YSYEKL. Between the trimmed V and J ends, which lost 4 bases and 1 base, there was a span of 14 bases. The study, taken as a whole, reports: Apart from CMV serostatus, no immune exposure information was available.

A remark on this clone: Its antigen is unidentified.

Vbeta (60) and Jbeta (13) primers were used in the PCR. TCRdb's copy holds only in-frame clones and misses some; the assay was immunoSEQ multiplex PCR. Of some 150,000 clones listed, approximately 75% are singletons. Source material: PBMCs. This chain links TRBV4-1 with TRBJ1-5; the D gene is possibly TRBD1 (6 bases). The sequence came from a young man in good health and CMV-seronegative. CDR3 sequence: CASSPGQTISNQPQHF. DNA of the CDR3: TGCGCCAGCAGCCCCGGACAGACGATAAGCAATCAGCCCCAGCATTTT.